The 29 T cell receptor beta chains below come from one sample, sequenced in a study of T cells in Graves' hyperthyroidism and ophthalmopathy. Authors of the study amplified TCR beta CDR3 regions from RNA transcripts. An initial round of RT-PCR targeting the TCR CDR3 relied on the HTBI primer set. Using its own MiXCR run on the multiplex PCR reads, TCRdb lists one record per CDR3 protein. The sample has 500,000 to 700,000 distinct CDR3 sequences, around 15% seen once; the top ten hold 15% to 20%. The specimen was blood. All receptors derive from a woman aged 18-29 years with Graves' hyperthyroidism.

This clonotype was counted ten times or more. This rearrangement joins TRBV2 to TRBJ2-4; no reliable D call. Looked up from germline, CDR1 is SNHLY and CDR2 is FYNNEI. V gave up 6 bases and J gave up 5 bases, with 8 bases separating them. This CDR3 has 12 residues. The CDR3 DNA is TGTGCCAGCAGGGAGACACAAAACATTCAGTACTTC. Its translation: CASRETQNIQYF.

This clonotype was counted at least ten times. The chain links TRBV7-2 to TRBJ2-3; D is unclear. V was cut by 5 bases and J by 2 bases, with 17 bases left in between. Germline loops: CDR1 SGHTA, CDR2 FQGNSA. The CDR3 sequence is 16 residues long. CDR3 bases: TGTGCCAGCAGCCCAGCTCCGGGCAGGTACACAGATACGCAGTATTTT. Translating it yields CASSPAPGRYTDTQYF.

At least ten counts were recorded for this clonotype. The chain has TRBV7-6 and TRBJ2-7, with D perhaps assigned TRBD1 or TRBD2 (5 bases each). Per germline, CDR1 SGHVS and CDR2 FNYEAQ. Trimming stripped 5 bases from V and 3 bases from J, with 23 bases between. This CDR3 contains 17 residues. In DNA form, the CDR3 reads TGTGCCAGCAGCCAAAAGCTTAGTTGGGACGTAGGCTACGAGCAGTACTTC. It encodes CASSQKLSWDVGYEQYF.

This rearrangement joins TRBV20-1 to TRBJ1-1, with TRBD1 matching over 7 bases. Per germline, CDR1 DFQATT and CDR2 SNEGSKA (reference sequence). Trimming took 4 bases from V and 3 from J; bases not matched to a gene: 11. The CDR3 totals 15 residues. This CDR3 reads CSAIHPTGFHTEAFF. Written as DNA, the CDR3 is TGCAGTGCTATTCATCCGACAGGGTTTCACACTGAAGCTTTCTTT.

This clonotype was observed at least ten times. The rearrangement joins TRBV5-1 to TRBJ2-1; maybe TRBD1 (6 bases). CDR3 length: 13 amino acids. Germline CDR1 is SGHRS and CDR2 is YFSETQ. The ends were cut back, 4 bases at V and 6 bases at J, with 11 bases in the middle. The CDR3 DNA reads TGCGCCAGCAGCGCCGGACAGTTCAATGAGCAGTTCTTC. The encoded protein is CASSAGQFNEQFF.

This clonotype has a count of ten or more. The junction does not match germline at one end; this may be a read error. The CDR3 loop is CAGSSLEWDRGIGETQYF. In nucleotides, the CDR3 is TGTGCCGGCAGTTCCCTTGAGTGGGACAGGGGAATCGGAGAGACCCAGTACTTC. The chain has TRBV12-3 or TRBV12-4 and TRBJ2-5; 10 bases match TRBD1. CDR3 length: 18 residues.

This clonotype was observed a handful of times. The chain carries TRBV5-4 and TRBJ1-1; maybe TRBD1 (5 bases). Per germline, CDR1 SGHNT and CDR2 YYREEE (reference sequence). This CDR3 has 15 amino acids. Deletions cut 4 bases from V and 3 bases from J, with 16 bases between. As DNA, the CDR3 is TGTGCCAGCAGCCTCCCGGGCAGGGCGGACACTGAAGCTTTCTTT. Protein sequence: CASSLPGRADTEAFF. The entire variable domain, with the rest obtained from reference TRBV5-4 and TRBJ1-1, is as follows: ETGVTQSPTHLIKTRGQQVTLRCSSQSGHNTVSWYQQALGQGPQFIFQYYREEENGRGNFPPRFSGLQFPNYSSELNVNALELDDSALYLCASSLPGRADTEAFFGQGTRLTVV.

This clonotype was observed a few times. The V and J genes are TRBV15 and TRBJ1-5; 8 bases align to TRBD1. The CDR3 runs 16 residues. Germline assignment: CDR1 LNHNV and CDR2 YYDKDF (reference sequence). With 2 bases clipped from V and 7 bases from J, the junction kept 10 bases outside the gene matches. For the CDR3, the DNA is TGTGCCACCAGCAGATCCCGGGACAGGCATGGGCAGCCCCAGCATTTT. Protein: CATSRSRDRHGQPQHF.

This clonotype showed up just a few times. The V and J genes are TRBV12-3 or TRBV12-4 and TRBJ1-5; weak D call: TRBD1 (6 bases). This CDR3 region has 16 residues. V was pared by 2 bases and J by 2 bases, with 13 bases between. As DNA, the CDR3 is TGTGCCAGCAGTTTAAGTGGGGGCCTAGGCAATCAGCCCCAGCATTTT. Its translation is CASSLSGGLGNQPQHF.

There are a few counts of this clonotype. The genes are TRBV5-1 and TRBJ2-7, with D perhaps matching TRBD1 or TRBD2 (5 bases each). The V end lost 4 bases, the J end lost 5 bases, and 7 bases lay between the germline ends. Germline V lookup: CDR1 SGHRS, CDR2 YFSETQ. This CDR3 is built from 11 residues. The chain's CDR3 is CASSRGDEQYF. In DNA, the CDR3 is TGCGCCAGCAGCAGGGGAGACGAGCAGTACTTC.

This clonotype came up many times. CDR3 coding DNA: TGTGCCAGCAGCTGGGGGACTGAAGCTTTCTTT. Translation: CASSWGTEAFF. The genes are TRBV7-8 and TRBJ1-1; possibly TRBD1 for D (5 bases). Trimming took off 4 bases at V and 5 bases at J, with 5 bases between the two ends. The CDR3 consists of 11 residues. Germline V CDR1 and CDR2: SGHVS, FQNEAQ. The variable domain in full, with the rest retrieved from reference TRBV7-8 and TRBJ1-1, is GAGVSQSPRYKVAKRGQDVALRCDPISGHVSLFWYQQALGQGPEFLTYFQNEAQLDKSGLPSDRFFAERPEGSVSTLKIQRTQQEDSAVYLCASSWGTEAFFGQGTRLTVV.

This clonotype was recorded a few times. The chain links TRBV28 to TRBJ2-1; TRBD2 aligns across 14 bases. This CDR3 contains 15 residues. Germline V gene data show CDR1 as MDHEN and CDR2 as SYDVKM. Trimming cost V 5 bases and J 8 bases; bases outside gene matches: 5. CDR3 amino acids: CASSAGLAGGYEQFF. CDR3 nucleotide sequence: TGTGCCAGCAGTGCCGGACTAGCGGGAGGCTATGAGCAGTTCTTC.

In DNA form, the CDR3 reads TGTGCCAGCAGCCCTAGCCGGACGCTGAACACTGAAGCTTTCTTT. Protein: CASSPSRTLNTEAFF. This sequence joins TRBV11-2 and TRBJ1-1, with no clear D. The CDR3 loop spans 15 amino acids. Per the germline V gene, CDR1 is SGHAT and CDR2 is FQNNGV. Trimming stripped 5 bases from V and 0 bases from J, with 13 bases between.

The chain carries TRBV3-1 and TRBJ2-3, with D unresolved. Trimming cost V 2 bases and J 2 bases, with 5 bases left between them. CDR1 is LGHDT and CDR2 is YNNKEL in the germline V gene (reference sequence). The CDR3 spans 13 residues. The CDR3: CASSQMATDTQYF. The CDR3 DNA sequence: TGTGCCAGCAGCCAAATGGCCACAGATACGCAGTATTTT.

This chain uses TRBV20-1 with TRBJ2-7; D not certain. This CDR3 has 13 residues. Germline loops: CDR1 DFQATT, CDR2 SNEGSKA (reference sequence). V was clipped by 7 bases and J by 5 bases, with 18 bases between them. CDR3 sequence: CSGLDANIDEQYF. The CDR3 DNA reads as TGCAGTGGATTAGACGCGAACATCGACGAGCAGTACTTC.

This clonotype showed up just a few times. V gene TRBV20-1 combines with J gene TRBJ1-5; no clear D. The ends were cut back, 5 bases at V and 6 bases at J, with 11 bases in the middle. The CDR3 has 12 residues. CDR1 is DFQATT and CDR2 is SNEGSKA in the germline V gene (reference sequence). CDR3 DNA: TGCAGTGCTGGAGGGCATAGTCAGCCCCAGCATTTT. Translated, it gives CSAGGHSQPQHF.

This chain uses TRBV25-1 with TRBJ2-1; D is perhaps TRBD1 (5 bases). CDR1 is MGHDK, CDR2 SYGVNS, per germline. V was cut by 7 bases and J by 2 bases, with 12 bases left in between. This CDR3 is 14 amino acids long. The CDR3 nucleotides read TGTGCCAGCACACCTCTAGGGGCCTACAATGAGCAGTTCTTC. Protein product: CASTPLGAYNEQFF.

The V and J genes are TRBV19 and TRBJ2-3; TRBD2 matches at 8 bases. The V and J ends lost 7 bases and 2 bases, in that order; junction bases with no gene match: 5. CDR3 length equals 14 residues. Germline CDR1 and CDR2: LNHDA and SQIVND (reference sequence). This CDR3 is CASTGGAPTDTQYF. The CDR3 DNA follows: TGTGCCAGTACCGGGGGGGCCCCCACAGATACGCAGTATTTT.

This clonotype was counted at least ten times. The gene calls are TRBV7-9 and TRBJ2-7, with 8 bases lining up with TRBD2. V shed 5 bases and J 2 bases; nucleotides not matched to a gene: 5. Germline loops: CDR1 SEHNR, CDR2 FQNEAQ (reference sequence). The CDR3 totals 14 residues. The DNA of the CDR3 is TGTGCCAGCAGCCAGAGCGGGGGACCCTACGAGCAGTACTTC. This gives the protein CASSQSGGPYEQYF.

The rearrangement joins TRBV7-9 to TRBJ2-3; 8 bases fit TRBD2. CDR3 length equals 12 residues. V lost 6 bases to trimming and J lost 14 bases; unmatched junction nucleotides: 10. The germline V gene encodes CDR1 SEHNR and CDR2 FQNEAQ (reference sequence). The CDR3 loop reads CASRESGRSLYF. CDR3 DNA: TGTGCCAGCAGGGAAAGCGGGAGAAGTTTGTATTTT.

This clonotype was counted many times. The rearrangement joins TRBV3-1 to TRBJ2-3, with 12 bases that match TRBD2. The ends lost 2 bases at V and 2 bases at J; junction bases unmatched: 5. This CDR3 is built from 17 residues. The germline CDR1 and CDR2 sequences are LGHDT and YNNKEL (reference sequence). As DNA, the CDR3 is TGTGCCAGCAGCCAACCTAGCGGGGGGGTCTCCACAGATACGCAGTATTTT. It translates to CASSQPSGGVSTDTQYF.

Ten or more counts support this clonotype. The chain links TRBV6-5 to TRBJ2-5, with TRBD2 identical over 9 bases. V shed 2 bases, J shed 3 bases, and the junction held 1 base outside the gene matches. The CDR3 covers 14 residues. The V gene's germline CDR1 is MNHEY and CDR2 SVGAGI. The chain's CDR3 is CASSYVAGEETQYF. The CDR3 nucleotides read TGTGCCAGCAGTTACGTAGCGGGGGAAGAGACCCAGTACTTC.

In its sample, this clonotype was seen many times. The chain is built from TRBV7-8 and TRBJ1-1; TRBD1 matches 7 bases. The CDR3 contains 13 residues. Per germline, CDR1 SGHVS and CDR2 FQNEAQ. V was pared by 0 bases and J by 5 bases, with 0 bases of the junction left unmatched. The CDR3 nucleotides are TGTGCCAGCAGCTTAGCACAGGGGACTGAAGCTTTCTTT. It encodes CASSLAQGTEAFF.

The J gene is TRBJ2-1, the V gene TRBV11-2; 9 bases are shared with TRBD2. From germline, CDR1 is SGHAT and CDR2 FQNNGV. This CDR3 is built from 16 residues. The V segment lost 1 base and the J segment 5 bases; nucleotides outside the gene matches: 6. CDR3 DNA: TGTGCCAGCAGCTTAGTCTCCAGCGGGGGGAACAATGAGCAGTTCTTC. It codes for CASSLVSSGGNNEQFF.

The table lists this clonotype with a few counts. V usage is TRBV20-1 and J usage is TRBJ1-2; the match to TRBD1 covers 9 bases. This CDR3 contains 14 residues. The germline V gene has CDR1 DFQATT and CDR2 SNEGSKA (reference sequence). The ends lost 6 bases at V and 5 bases at J; junction bases unmatched: 10. This CDR3 is CSAPTGGAGYGYTF. The CDR3 coding sequence is TGCAGTGCCCCAACAGGGGGCGCTGGGTATGGCTACACCTTC.

The gene calls are TRBV20-1 and TRBJ1-1; 8 nucleotides match TRBD1. Trimming at V came to 6 bases and at J to 5 bases, leaving 11 bases not matched to a gene. Germline values: CDR1 DFQATT, CDR2 SNEGSKA (reference sequence). The CDR3 has 14 residues. CDR3 nucleotide sequence: TGCAGTGCCCTCGACAGGGGCCGCCAAACTGAAGCTTTCTTT. Amino acid sequence: CSALDRGRQTEAFF.

CDR3 sequence reads: CASSFADTNEKLFF. As DNA, the CDR3 is TGTGCCAGCAGTTTTGCGGATACCAATGAAAAACTGTTTTTT. The chain uses TRBV27 and TRBJ1-4; D gene ambiguous. The V gene's germline CDR1 is MNHEY and CDR2 SMNVEV (reference sequence). This CDR3 spans 14 amino acids. V was shortened by 3 bases and J by 5 bases, with 10 bases between the two germline ends.

This clonotype came up many times. This chain joins TRBV12-3 or TRBV12-4 and TRBJ2-2, with D possibly matching TRBD1 (5 bases). The CDR3 is made up of 15 amino acids. The V gene lost 7 bases and the J gene lost 2 bases, with 14 bases spanning the gap. CDR3 nucleotide sequence: TGTGCCAGCATCTGGGGCGGACATAACACCGGGGAGCTGTTTTTT. Its translation is CASIWGGHNTGELFF.

This clonotype was seen only a few times. The V and J genes are TRBV15 and TRBJ2-3; D may correspond to TRBD1 or TRBD2 (5 bases each). Germline V gene lookup returns CDR1 LNHNV and CDR2 YYDKDF (reference sequence). The CDR3 is 14 residues long. V lost 4 bases and J 4 bases, leaving 12 bases between the germline ends. The CDR3 is CATSMGEWADTQYF. The CDR3 nucleotides read TGTGCCACCAGCATGGGGGAATGGGCAGATACGCAGTATTTT.